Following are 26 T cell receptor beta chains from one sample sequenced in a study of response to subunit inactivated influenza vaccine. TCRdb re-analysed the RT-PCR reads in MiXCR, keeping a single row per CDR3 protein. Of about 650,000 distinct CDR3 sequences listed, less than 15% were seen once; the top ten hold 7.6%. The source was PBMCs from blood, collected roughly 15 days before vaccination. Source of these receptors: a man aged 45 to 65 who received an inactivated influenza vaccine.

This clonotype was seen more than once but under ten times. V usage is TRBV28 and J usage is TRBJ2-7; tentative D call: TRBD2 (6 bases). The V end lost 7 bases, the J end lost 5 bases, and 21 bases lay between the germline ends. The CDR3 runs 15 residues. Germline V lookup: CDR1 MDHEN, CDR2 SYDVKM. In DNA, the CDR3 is TGTGCCAGCACTCTGACTAGGGACCAGACCAACGAGCAGTACTTC. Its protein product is CASTLTRDQTNEQYF.

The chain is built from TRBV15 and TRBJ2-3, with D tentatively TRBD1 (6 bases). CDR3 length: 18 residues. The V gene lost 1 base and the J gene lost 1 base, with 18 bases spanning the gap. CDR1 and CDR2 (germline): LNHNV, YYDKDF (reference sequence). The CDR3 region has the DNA TGTGCCACCAGCAGAGGGGGTATGCAGGGGTGGGGCACAGATACGCAGTATTTT. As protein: CATSRGGMQGWGTDTQYF. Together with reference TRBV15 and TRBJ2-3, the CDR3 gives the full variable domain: DAMVIQNPRYQVTQFGKPVTLSCSQTLNHNVMYWYQQKSSQAPKLLFHYYDKDFNNEADTPDNFQSRRPNTSFCFLDIRSPGLGDTAMYLCATSRGGMQGWGTDTQYFGPGTRLTVL.

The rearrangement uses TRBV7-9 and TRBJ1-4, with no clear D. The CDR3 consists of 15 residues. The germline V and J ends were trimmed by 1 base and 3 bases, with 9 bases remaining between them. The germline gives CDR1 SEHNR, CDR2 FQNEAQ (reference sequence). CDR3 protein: CASSLEGSSNEKLFF. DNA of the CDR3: TGTGCCAGCAGCTTAGAAGGTTCTTCTAATGAAAAACTGTTTTTT.

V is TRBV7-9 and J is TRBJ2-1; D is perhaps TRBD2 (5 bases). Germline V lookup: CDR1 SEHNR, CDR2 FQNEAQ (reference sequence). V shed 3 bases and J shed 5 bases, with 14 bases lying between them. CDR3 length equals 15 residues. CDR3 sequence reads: CASSFGGLTDNEQFF. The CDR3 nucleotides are TGTGCCAGCAGCTTTGGCGGGCTTACCGACAATGAGCAGTTCTTC.

CDR3 sequence reads: CASSLAGQGARQPQHF. CDR3 DNA sequence: TGTGCCAGCAGCTTAGCGGGACAGGGGGCGCGGCAGCCCCAGCATTTT. The chain employs TRBV7-2 and TRBJ1-5; 12 nucleotides match TRBD1. There are 16 residues in the CDR3. V was pared by 0 bases and J by 7 bases, with 4 bases of the junction left unmatched. CDR1 and CDR2 from the germline V gene are SGHTA and FQGNSA.

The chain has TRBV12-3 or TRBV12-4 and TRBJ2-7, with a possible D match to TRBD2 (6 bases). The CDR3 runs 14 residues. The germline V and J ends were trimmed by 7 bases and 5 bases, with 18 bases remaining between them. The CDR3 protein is CASTSSGTVDEQYF. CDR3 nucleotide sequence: TGTGCCAGCACCTCGTCCGGGACTGTGGACGAGCAGTACTTC.

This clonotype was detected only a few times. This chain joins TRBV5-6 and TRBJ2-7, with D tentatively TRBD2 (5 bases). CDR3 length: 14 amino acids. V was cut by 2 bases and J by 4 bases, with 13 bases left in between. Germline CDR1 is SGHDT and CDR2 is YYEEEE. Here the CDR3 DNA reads TGTGCCAGCAGCTTCCTGGGAGCCAATTACGAGCAGTACTTC. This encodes CASSFLGANYEQYF.

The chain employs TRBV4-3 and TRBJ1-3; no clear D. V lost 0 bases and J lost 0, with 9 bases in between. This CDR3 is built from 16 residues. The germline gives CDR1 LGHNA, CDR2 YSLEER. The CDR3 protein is CASSQETMSSGNTIYF. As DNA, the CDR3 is TGCGCCAGCAGCCAAGAAACAATGAGCTCTGGAAACACCATATATTTT.

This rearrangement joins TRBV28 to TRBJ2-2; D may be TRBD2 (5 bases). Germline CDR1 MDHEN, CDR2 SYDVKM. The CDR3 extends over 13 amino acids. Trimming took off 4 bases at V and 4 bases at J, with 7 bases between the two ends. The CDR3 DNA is TGTGCCAGCAGTTCGGACTTCACCGGGGAGCTGTTTTTT. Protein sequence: CASSSDFTGELFF.

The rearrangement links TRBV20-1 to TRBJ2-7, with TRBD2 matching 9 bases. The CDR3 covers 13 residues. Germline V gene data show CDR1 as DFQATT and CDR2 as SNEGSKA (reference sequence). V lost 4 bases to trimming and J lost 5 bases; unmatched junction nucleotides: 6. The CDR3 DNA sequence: TGCAGTGCTATACAGAGCGGGAGGAACGAGCAGTACTTC. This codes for CSAIQSGRNEQYF.

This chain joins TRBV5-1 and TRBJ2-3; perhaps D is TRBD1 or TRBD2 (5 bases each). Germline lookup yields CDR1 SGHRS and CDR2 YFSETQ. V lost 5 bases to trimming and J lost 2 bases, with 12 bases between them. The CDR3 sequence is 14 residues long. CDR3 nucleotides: TGCGCCAGCAGTGGGGGAGCGGACACAGATACGCAGTATTTT. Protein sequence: CASSGGADTDTQYF.

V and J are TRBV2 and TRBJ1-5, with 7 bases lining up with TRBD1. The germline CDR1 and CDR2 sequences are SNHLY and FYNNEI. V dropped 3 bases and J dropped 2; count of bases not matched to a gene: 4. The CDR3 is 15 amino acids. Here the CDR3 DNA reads TGTGCCAGCAGTGAGATGACAGGGCGCAATCAGCCCCAGCATTTT. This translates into CASSEMTGRNQPQHF.

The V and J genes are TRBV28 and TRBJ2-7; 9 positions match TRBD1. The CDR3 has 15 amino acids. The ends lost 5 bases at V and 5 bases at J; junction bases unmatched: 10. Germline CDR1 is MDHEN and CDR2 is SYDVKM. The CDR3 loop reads CASSGPGTGKNEQYF. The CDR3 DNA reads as TGTGCCAGCAGTGGCCCCGGGACAGGGAAAAACGAGCAGTACTTC.

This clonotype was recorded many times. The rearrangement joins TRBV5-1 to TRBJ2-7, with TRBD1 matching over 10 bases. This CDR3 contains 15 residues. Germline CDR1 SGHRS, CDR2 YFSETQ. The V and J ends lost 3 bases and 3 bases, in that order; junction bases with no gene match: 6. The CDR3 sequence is CASSSGTGVYYEQYF. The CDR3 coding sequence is TGCGCCAGCAGCTCGGGGACAGGGGTTTACTACGAGCAGTACTTC.

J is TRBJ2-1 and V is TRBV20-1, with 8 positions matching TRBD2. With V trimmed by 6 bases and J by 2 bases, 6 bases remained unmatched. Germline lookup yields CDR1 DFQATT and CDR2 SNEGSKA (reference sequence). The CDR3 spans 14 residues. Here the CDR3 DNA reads TGCAGTGCCATAAGCGGGAGTACCTACAATGAGCAGTTCTTC. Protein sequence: CSAISGSTYNEQFF.

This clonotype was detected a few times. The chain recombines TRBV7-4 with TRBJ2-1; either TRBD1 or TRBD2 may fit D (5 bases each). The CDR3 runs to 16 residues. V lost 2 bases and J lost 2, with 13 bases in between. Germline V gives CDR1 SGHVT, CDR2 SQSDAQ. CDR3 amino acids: CASSLFVGGTYNEQFF. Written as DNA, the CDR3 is TGTGCCAGCAGCTTATTTGTTGGGGGAACCTACAATGAGCAGTTCTTC. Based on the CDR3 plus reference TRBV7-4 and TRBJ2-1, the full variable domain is GAGVSQSPRYKVAKRGRDVALRCDSISGHVTLYWYRQTLGQGSEVLTYSQSDAQRDKSGRPSGRFSAERPERSVSTLKIQRTEQGDSAVYLCASSLFVGGTYNEQFFGPGTRLTVL.

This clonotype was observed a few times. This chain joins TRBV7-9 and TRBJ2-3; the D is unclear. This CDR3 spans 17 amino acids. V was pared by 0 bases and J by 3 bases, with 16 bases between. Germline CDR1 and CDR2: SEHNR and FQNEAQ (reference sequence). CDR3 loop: CASSLAPGLEGTDTQYF. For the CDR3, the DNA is TGTGCCAGCAGCTTAGCCCCGGGCCTCGAAGGAACAGATACGCAGTATTTT.

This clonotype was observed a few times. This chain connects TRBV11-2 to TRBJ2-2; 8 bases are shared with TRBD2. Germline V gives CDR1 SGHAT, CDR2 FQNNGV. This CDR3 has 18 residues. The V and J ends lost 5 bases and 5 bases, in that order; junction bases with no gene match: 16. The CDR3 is CASSPQGILAVGTGELFF. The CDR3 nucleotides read TGTGCCAGCAGCCCCCAGGGGATACTAGCGGTGGGGACCGGGGAGCTGTTTTTT.

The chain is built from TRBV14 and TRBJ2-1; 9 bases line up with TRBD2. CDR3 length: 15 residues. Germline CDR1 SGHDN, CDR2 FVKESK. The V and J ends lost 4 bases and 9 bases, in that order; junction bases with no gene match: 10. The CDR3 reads CASSRSLAGTPEQFF. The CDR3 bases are TGTGCCAGCAGCCGATCGCTAGCGGGGACACCTGAGCAGTTCTTC.

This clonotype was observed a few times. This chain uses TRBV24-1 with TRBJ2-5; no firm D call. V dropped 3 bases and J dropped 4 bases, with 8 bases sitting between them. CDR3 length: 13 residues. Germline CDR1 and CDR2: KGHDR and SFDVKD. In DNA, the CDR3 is TGTGCCACCAGTGATCCTAATAGAGAGACCCAGTACTTC. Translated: CATSDPNRETQYF.

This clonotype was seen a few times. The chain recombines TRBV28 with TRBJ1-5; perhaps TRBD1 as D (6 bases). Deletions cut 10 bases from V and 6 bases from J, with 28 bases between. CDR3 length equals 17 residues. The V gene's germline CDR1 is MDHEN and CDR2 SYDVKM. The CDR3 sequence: CATTGRFGGQRGQPQHF. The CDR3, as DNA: TGTGCCACCACCGGTAGATTCGGGGGACAAAGAGGTCAGCCCCAGCATTTT. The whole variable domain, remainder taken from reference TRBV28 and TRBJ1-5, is DVKVTQSSRYLVKRTGEKVFLECVQDMDHENMFWYRQDPGLGLRLIYFSYDVKMKEKGDIPEGYSVSREKKERFSLILESASTNQTSMYLCATTGRFGGQRGQPQHFGDGTRLSIL.

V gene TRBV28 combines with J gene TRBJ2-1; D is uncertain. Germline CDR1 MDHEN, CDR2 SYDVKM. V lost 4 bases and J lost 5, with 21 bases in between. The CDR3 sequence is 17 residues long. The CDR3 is CASSSLYYGPPNNEQFF. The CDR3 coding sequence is TGTGCCAGCAGTTCCCTCTATTACGGTCCTCCTAACAATGAGCAGTTCTTC.

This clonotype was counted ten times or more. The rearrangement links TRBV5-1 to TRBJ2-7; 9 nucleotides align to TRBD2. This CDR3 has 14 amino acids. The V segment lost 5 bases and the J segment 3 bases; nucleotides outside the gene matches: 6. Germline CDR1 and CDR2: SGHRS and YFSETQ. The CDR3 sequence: CASSLAGDYYEQYF. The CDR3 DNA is TGCGCCAGCAGTTTAGCGGGAGACTACTACGAGCAGTACTTC.

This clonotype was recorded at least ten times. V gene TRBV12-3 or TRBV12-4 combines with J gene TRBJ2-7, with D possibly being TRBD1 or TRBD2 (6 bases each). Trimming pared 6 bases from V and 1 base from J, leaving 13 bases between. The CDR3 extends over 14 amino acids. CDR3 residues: CASREGTRSYEQYF. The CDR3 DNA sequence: TGTGCCAGCAGGGAGGGGACACGATCCTACGAGCAGTACTTC.

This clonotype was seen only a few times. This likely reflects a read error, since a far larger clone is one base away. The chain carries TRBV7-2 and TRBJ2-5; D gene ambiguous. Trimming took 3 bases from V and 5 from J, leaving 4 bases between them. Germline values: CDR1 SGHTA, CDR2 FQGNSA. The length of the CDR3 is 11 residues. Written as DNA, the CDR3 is TGTGCCAGCAGCTTCCATGAGACCCAGTACTTC. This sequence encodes CASSFHETQYF.

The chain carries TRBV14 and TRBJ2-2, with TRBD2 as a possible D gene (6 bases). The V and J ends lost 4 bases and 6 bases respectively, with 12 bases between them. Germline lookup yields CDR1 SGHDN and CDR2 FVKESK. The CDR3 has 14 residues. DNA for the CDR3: TGTGCCAGCAGCCTAAGGTGGGACTCCGGGGAGCTGTTTTTT. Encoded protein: CASSLRWDSGELFF.